The next 22 T cell receptor beta chains were all read from a single sample in a study of molecular identifiers for immune sequencing clone quantification. Via MiXCR, TCRdb re-called the PCR reads, giving one row per CDR3 protein. The sample lists over 550,000 distinct CDR3 sequences, 25% occurring once. The sample comprised naive CD8+ T cells from blood, with Jurkat cell RNA spiked in. The subset is: FACS-sorted CD8+CD4-CCR7+CD45RA+ naive T cells. The receptors here all came from a human donor in good health. Some libraries in this study had Jurkat cell RNA spiked in.

This clonotype has ten or more counts. This chain uses TRBV29-1 with TRBJ2-2; 15 bases align to TRBD2. Germline CDR1 and CDR2: SQVTM and ANQGSEA. With 6 bases clipped from V and 6 bases from J, the junction kept 5 bases outside the gene matches. CDR3 size: 15 residues. CDR3 DNA sequence: TGCAGCGTCCTTGGACTAGCGGGAGGGCCCGGGGAGCTGTTTTTT. It codes for CSVLGLAGGPGELFF.

This clonotype was counted many times. J is TRBJ2-7 and V is TRBV4-1; tentatively, D is TRBD1 (5 bases). V was clipped by 0 bases and J by 4 bases, with 13 bases between them. This CDR3 is built from 15 residues. Germline values: CDR1 MGHRA, CDR2 YSYEKL. CDR3 sequence (DNA): TGCGCCAGCAGCCAAGATCAGCTAGGGGCGTACGAGCAGTACTTC. Protein product: CASSQDQLGAYEQYF.

This clonotype was counted ten times or more. The chain couples TRBV27 to TRBJ1-1, with a possible D match to TRBD1 (6 bases). This CDR3 region has 15 residues. V was clipped by 4 bases and J by 3 bases, with 15 bases between them. Looked up from germline, CDR1 is MNHEY and CDR2 is SMNVEV (reference sequence). The chain's CDR3 is CASSSRGALDTEAFF. The CDR3 DNA sequence: TGTGCCAGCAGTTCTAGGGGGGCGCTGGACACTGAAGCTTTCTTT.

This clonotype was observed at least ten times. This rearrangement joins TRBV30 to TRBJ2-1; D possibly corresponds to TRBD1 (5 bases). V lost 4 bases, J lost 10 bases, and 11 bases lay in between. Germline CDR1 GTSNPN, CDR2 SVGIG (reference sequence). The CDR3 is 11 residues long. CDR3 amino acids: CAWNLGREQFF. The CDR3, as DNA: TGTGCCTGGAATTTGGGGCGGGAGCAGTTCTTC.

The chain is built from TRBV19 and TRBJ2-2; 8 nucleotides line up with TRBD2. The CDR3 is 15 residues long. V was pared by 3 bases and J by 6 bases, with 6 bases of the junction left unmatched. Germline assignment: CDR1 LNHDA and CDR2 SQIVND (reference sequence). The CDR3 sequence: CASSMNGRAPGELFF. CDR3 DNA sequence: TGTGCCAGTAGTATGAACGGGAGGGCCCCCGGGGAGCTGTTTTTT.

About this clonotype: The junction departs from germline at one end; a sequencing error may be responsible. The chain is built from TRBV6-2 or TRBV6-3 and TRBJ2-5; D not certain. The germline gives CDR1 MNHEY, CDR2 SVGEGT. The CDR3 spans 14 residues. As DNA, the CDR3 is TGTGCCCGCCGACCGGGCCCCCTCCAAGAGCCCCAGTACTTC. It translates to CARRPGPLQEPQYF.

This clonotype was counted many times. One junction end does not reproduce the germline sequence, and a read error may be involved. The chain is built from TRBV10-3 and TRBJ1-3; D is unclear. This CDR3 is 13 amino acids long. CDR1 and CDR2 (germline): ENHRY, SYGVKD. CDR3 loop: CAISEISGHTIYF. The CDR3 DNA sequence: TGTGCCATCAGTGAGATATCTGGACACACCATATATTTT.

This clonotype was seen ten or more times. The V call is TRBV7-8, the J call TRBJ2-1; TRBD2 matches 14 bases. Germline V lookup: CDR1 SGHVS, CDR2 FQNEAQ. The CDR3 extends over 17 amino acids. V lost 4 bases, J lost 5 bases, and 7 bases stayed unmatched. The CDR3 is CASSSGLAGGPDNEQFF. DNA for the CDR3: TGTGCCAGCAGCTCTGGACTAGCGGGGGGCCCTGACAATGAGCAGTTCTTC. The full variable domain, rest sourced from reference TRBV7-8 and TRBJ2-1, is GAGVSQSPRYKVAKRGQDVALRCDPISGHVSLFWYQQALGQGPEFLTYFQNEAQLDKSGLPSDRFFAERPEGSVSTLKIQRTQQEDSAVYLCASSSGLAGGPDNEQFFGPGTRLTVL.

Comment on this clonotype: This could be a read error, since a much larger clone is one nucleotide away. This chain joins TRBV19 and TRBJ2-3, with D perhaps TRBD2 (5 bases). CDR1 is LNHDA, CDR2 SQIVND, per germline (reference sequence). With 1 base removed from V and 0 bases from J, the gap between germline ends came to 8 bases. The CDR3 sequence is 15 residues long. This CDR3 reads CASSIGAVSTDTQYF. CDR3 DNA: TGTGCCAGTAGTATAGGAGCGGTTAGCACAGATACGCAGTATTTT.

This clonotype was seen many times. The chain joins TRBV28 to TRBJ2-5; D unresolved. Germline CDR1 reads MDHEN; CDR2 reads SYDVKM. The CDR3 runs to 13 residues. V gave up 5 bases and J gave up 3 bases, with 10 bases separating them. CDR3 nucleotide sequence: TGTGCCAGCAGTGACATCCTGGAAGAGACCCAGTACTTC. Protein product: CASSDILEETQYF.

Remarks on this clonotype: A clone one base away is much larger, so this may be a read error. The rearrangement uses TRBV6-2 or TRBV6-3 and TRBJ2-4; no clear D. Germline V gives CDR1 MNHEY, CDR2 SVGEGT. The CDR3 runs 13 residues. Written as DNA, the CDR3 is TGTGCCAGCAATTACCCCGCGTCTTACATTCAGTACTTC. It specifies CASNYPASYIQYF.

This chain connects TRBV3-1 to TRBJ2-5; no clear D gene. V shed 2 bases and J shed 5 bases, with 6 bases lying between them. This CDR3 has 12 amino acids. Germline CDR1 LGHDT, CDR2 YNNKEL (reference sequence). The CDR3 sequence: CASSQQDETQYF. CDR3 sequence (DNA): TGTGCCAGCAGCCAACAAGATGAGACCCAGTACTTC.

The genes are TRBV19 and TRBJ1-2; 7 positions match TRBD1. The CDR3 totals 14 residues. The V gene end was trimmed by 1 base and the J gene end by 4 bases; junction bases not matched to a gene: 3. Looked up from germline, CDR1 is LNHDA and CDR2 is SQIVND (reference sequence). CDR3: CASSIAGTAYGYTF. CDR3 coding DNA: TGTGCCAGTAGTATAGCCGGGACAGCCTATGGCTACACCTTC.

This clonotype has a count of ten or more. The chain joins TRBV6-2 or TRBV6-3 to TRBJ1-1, with a weak D call TRBD1 (5 bases). V lost 8 bases to trimming and J lost 3 bases, with 13 bases between them. Germline lookup yields CDR1 MNHEY and CDR2 SVGEGT. The CDR3 has 13 amino acids. The CDR3 DNA follows: TGTGCCAGCGTTGACAGTTTGGACACTGAAGCTTTCTTT. Encoded protein: CASVDSLDTEAFF.

The count of this clonotype is one. The chain is built from TRBV7-2 and TRBJ2-7, with 9 bases identical to TRBD2. The germline gives CDR1 SGHTA, CDR2 FQGNSA. This CDR3 contains 16 residues. V lost 5 bases to trimming and J lost 1 base; unmatched junction nucleotides: 9. The CDR3 sequence is CASSLIAGVTSYEQYF. The CDR3 coding sequence is TGTGCCAGCAGCCTTATAGCGGGAGTTACTTCCTACGAGCAGTACTTC.

This clonotype was seen repeatedly, ten times or more. The rearrangement joins TRBV9 to TRBJ1-3; D unresolved. Trimming removed 0 bases from V and 0 bases from J, with 13 bases in between. This CDR3 has 17 residues. Germline V gene sequence: CDR1 SGDLS, CDR2 YYNGEE. The chain's CDR3 is CASSVEGTSYSGNTIYF. DNA of the CDR3: TGTGCCAGCAGCGTAGAGGGCACAAGCTACTCTGGAAACACCATATATTTT.

At least ten counts were recorded for this clonotype. The CDR3 nucleotides are TGTGCCAGCAGCTTCGTCACAGGGGTGAACACTGAAGCTTTCTTT. It is translated as CASSFVTGVNTEAFF. V is TRBV7-9 and J is TRBJ1-1, with 7 bases that match TRBD1. The germline CDR1 and CDR2 sequences are SEHNR and FQNEAQ (reference sequence). With 3 bases clipped from V and 0 bases from J, the junction kept 4 bases outside the gene matches. The CDR3 has 15 amino acids. The full variable domain, completed using reference TRBV7-9 and TRBJ1-1, is DTGVSQNPRHKITKRGQNVTFRCDPISEHNRLYWYRQTLGQGPEFLTYFQNEAQLEKSRLLSDRFSAERPKGSFSTLEIQRTEQGDSAMYLCASSFVTGVNTEAFFGQGTRLTVV.

This clonotype came up many times. The chain uses TRBV4-1 and TRBJ2-3; 12 bases line up with TRBD2. Germline CDR1 is MGHRA and CDR2 is YSYEKL. The CDR3 has 16 residues. J gave up 4 bases and V 2 bases, and 4 bases lay outside the gene matches. CDR3 in DNA: TGCGCCAGCAGCCAATATCTAGCGGGGGGGCCAGATACGCAGTATTTT. Residues: CASSQYLAGGPDTQYF.

V is TRBV19 and J is TRBJ1-1, with D possibly being TRBD1 (6 bases). CDR1 is LNHDA, CDR2 SQIVND, per germline (reference sequence). Trimming took off 1 base at V and 5 bases at J, with 11 bases between the two ends. This CDR3 region has 14 residues. CDR3 region: CASSIVSQGTEAFF. CDR3 nucleotide sequence: TGTGCCAGTAGTATAGTGTCGCAGGGGACTGAAGCTTTCTTT.

The chain employs TRBV7-9 and TRBJ2-1; tentatively, D is TRBD2 (7 bases). The CDR3 loop spans 16 amino acids. Trimming took off 4 bases at V and 10 bases at J, with 23 bases between the two ends. Germline CDR1 is SEHNR and CDR2 is FQNEAQ (reference sequence). In nucleotides, the CDR3 is TGTGCCAGCAGCTCACTAGGGGGGGCCCGCGGCAAAGAGCAGTTCTTC. Amino acids: CASSSLGGARGKEQFF.

The chain combines TRBV6-6 with TRBJ2-1, with D hard to call. Germline loops: CDR1 MNHNY, CDR2 SVGAGI (reference sequence). Trimming cost V 6 bases and J 6 bases, with 6 bases left between them. CDR3 length: 11 amino acids. The CDR3 DNA reads TGTGCCAGCAGGGAGAGCAATGAGCAGTTCTTC. Protein: CASRESNEQFF.

On this clonotype itself: Relative to the germline gene, one junction end is altered; a read error may explain this. This chain joins TRBV2 and TRBJ2-7; D tentatively fits TRBD1 or TRBD2 (5 bases each). CDR3 length: 14 amino acids. From germline, CDR1 is SNHLY and CDR2 FYNNEI. This chain's CDR3 is CASGEGPPLYEQYF. DNA for the CDR3: TGTGCCAGCGGTGAGGGGCCCCCACTCTACGAGCAGTACTTC.